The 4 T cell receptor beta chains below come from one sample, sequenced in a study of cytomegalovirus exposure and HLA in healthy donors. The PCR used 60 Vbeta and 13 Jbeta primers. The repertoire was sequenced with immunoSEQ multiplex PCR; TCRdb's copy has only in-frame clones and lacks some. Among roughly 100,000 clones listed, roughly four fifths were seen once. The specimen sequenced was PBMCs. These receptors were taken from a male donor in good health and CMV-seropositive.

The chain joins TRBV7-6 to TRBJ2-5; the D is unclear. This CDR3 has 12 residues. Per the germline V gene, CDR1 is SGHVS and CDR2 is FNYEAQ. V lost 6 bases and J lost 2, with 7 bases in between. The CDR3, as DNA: TGTGCCAGCAGTTTAACTCAAGAGACCCAGTACTTC. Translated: CASSLTQETQYF. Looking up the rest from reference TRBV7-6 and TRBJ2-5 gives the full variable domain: GAGVSQSPRYKVTKRGQDVALRCDPISGHVSLYWYRQALGQGPEFLTYFNYEAQQDKSGLPNDRFSAERPEGSISTLTIQRTEQRDSAMYRCASSLTQETQYFGPGTRLLVL.

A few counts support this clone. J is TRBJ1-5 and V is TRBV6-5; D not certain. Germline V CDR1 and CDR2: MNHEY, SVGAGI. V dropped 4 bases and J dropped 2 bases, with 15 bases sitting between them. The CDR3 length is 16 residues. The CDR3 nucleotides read TGTGCCAGCAGTTTCCCCGGACTCGGTTGCAATCAGCCCCAGCATTTT. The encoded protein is CASSFPGLGCNQPQHF.

The CDR3 DNA reads TGTGCCAGCAGTTACTCGAGGACAGGGCCAGAGACCCAGTACTTC. Protein sequence: CASSYSRTGPETQYF. The chain joins TRBV6-6 to TRBJ2-5; 8 positions agree with TRBD1. V trimming: 0 bases; J trimming: 4 bases; junction bases outside the gene matches: 4. The CDR3 totals 15 residues. CDR1 and CDR2 (germline): MNHNY, SVGAGI (reference sequence).

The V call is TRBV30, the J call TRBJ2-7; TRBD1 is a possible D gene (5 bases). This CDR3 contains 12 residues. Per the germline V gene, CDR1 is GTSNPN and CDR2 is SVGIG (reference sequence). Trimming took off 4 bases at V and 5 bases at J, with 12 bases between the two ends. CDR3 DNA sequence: TGTGCCTGGAACTCAGGGATCCACGAGCAGTACTTC. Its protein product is CAWNSGIHEQYF.